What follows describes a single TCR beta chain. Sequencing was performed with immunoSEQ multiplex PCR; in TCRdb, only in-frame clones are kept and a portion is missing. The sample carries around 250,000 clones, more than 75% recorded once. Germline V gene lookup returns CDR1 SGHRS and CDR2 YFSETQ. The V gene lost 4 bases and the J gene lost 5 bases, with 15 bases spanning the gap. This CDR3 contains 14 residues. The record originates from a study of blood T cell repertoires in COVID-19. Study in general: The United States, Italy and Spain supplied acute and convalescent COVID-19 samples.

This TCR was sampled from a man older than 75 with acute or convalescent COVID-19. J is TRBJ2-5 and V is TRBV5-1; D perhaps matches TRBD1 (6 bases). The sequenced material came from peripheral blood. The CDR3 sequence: CASSQGQLFETQYF. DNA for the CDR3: TGCGCCAGCAGCCAAGGACAGCTCTTTGAGACCCAGTACTTC.